A single T cell receptor beta chain is shown here with its context. Its specificity is not known. Sequencing was performed with immunoSEQ multiplex PCR; in TCRdb, only in-frame clones are kept and a portion is missing. The sample has tens of thousands of clones, about nine tenths seen once. These data belong to a study of T cells in localized non-small cell lung cancer. Broader study findings: Analysis by sequencing included only one tumor region, so heterogeneity remains possible.

This CDR3 contains 12 residues. Germline assignment: CDR1 MNHNS and CDR2 SASEGT. The germline V and J ends were trimmed by 8 bases and 4 bases, with 11 bases remaining between them. This TCR came from a man aged 35 to 69 with stage I lung adenocarcinoma. The sequences come from peripheral blood, collected before any cancer treatment. V is TRBV6-1 and J is TRBJ1-2, with a tentative D call TRBD1 (5 bases). The CDR3 spells CASGGTGYGYTF. CDR3 nucleotides: TGTGCCAGCGGCGGGACGGGCTATGGCTACACCTTC.